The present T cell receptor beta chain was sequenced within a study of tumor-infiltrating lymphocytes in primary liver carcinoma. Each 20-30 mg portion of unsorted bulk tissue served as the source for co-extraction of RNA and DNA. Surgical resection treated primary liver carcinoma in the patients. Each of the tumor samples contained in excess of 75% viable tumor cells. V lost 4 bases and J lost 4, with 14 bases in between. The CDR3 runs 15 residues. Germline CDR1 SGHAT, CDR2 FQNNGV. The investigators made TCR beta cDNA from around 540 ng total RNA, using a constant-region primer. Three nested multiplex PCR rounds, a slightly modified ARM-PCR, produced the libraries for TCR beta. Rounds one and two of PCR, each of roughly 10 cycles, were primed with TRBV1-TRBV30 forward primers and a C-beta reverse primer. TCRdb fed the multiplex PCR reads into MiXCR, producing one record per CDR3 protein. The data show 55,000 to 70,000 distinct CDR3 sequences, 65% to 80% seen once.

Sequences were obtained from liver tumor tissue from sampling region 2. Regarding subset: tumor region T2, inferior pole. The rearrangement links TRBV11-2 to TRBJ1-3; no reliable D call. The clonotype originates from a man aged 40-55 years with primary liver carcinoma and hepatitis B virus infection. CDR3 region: CASSYNNIHGNTIYF. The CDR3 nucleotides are TGTGCCAGCAGCTACAATAATATTCACGGAAACACCATATATTTT.